A single TCR beta chain is shown here with its context. Its matching antigen is unknown. The source of the sample is a study of early stage breast cancer tumors. Study outcomes and limitations: Compared with adjacent normal breast tissue, tumors showed roughly 2.5-fold greater T cell density and higher clonality.

V was shortened by 5 bases and J by 1 base, with 11 bases between the two germline ends. This CDR3 is 14 amino acids long. CDR1 and CDR2 (germline): MNHNS, SASEGT. Profiling relied on immunoSEQ multiplex PCR, and the TCRdb table lists in-frame clones only, not all of them. The profile shows 9,000 to 10,000 clones, 64% of them singletons. The source is a person in their sixties or seventies with breast cancer. V usage is TRBV6-1 and J usage is TRBJ2-5, with D unclear. Sequencing was performed on breast tumor tissue. The CDR3 nucleotides are TGTGCCAGCAGTAGACTGATCCCCCAAGAGACCCAGTACTTC. It is translated as CASSRLIPQETQYF.